This T cell receptor (beta chain) was sequenced during a study of Graves' ophthalmopathy and Graves' hyperthyroidism. The CDR3 runs 10 residues. CDR1 is SGHAT and CDR2 is FQDESV in the germline V gene (reference sequence). Trimming cost V 11 bases and J 4 bases, with 8 bases left between them. Amplification of the TCR beta CDR3 regions used RNA transcripts (as template). The first-round RT-PCR employed HTBI primers together with the Qiagen OneStep RT-PCR kit. A multiplex PCR was then performed as the second round. TCRdb used MiXCR to reprocess the multiplex PCR reads, holding one entry per CDR3 protein. Among 650,000 to 900,000 distinct CDR3 sequences, around 40% were seen once, and the ten largest hold about 40%.

Specimen: peripheral blood. V and J are TRBV11-1 and TRBJ1-1; unclear D gene. This sequence originates from an adult man with Graves' ophthalmopathy. The CDR3 loop is CAAWSTEAFF. The CDR3 DNA reads as TGTGCCGCGTGGAGCACTGAAGCTTTCTTT. Full variable domain (remainder filled in from reference TRBV11-1 and TRBJ1-1): EAEVAQSPRYKITEKSQAVAFWCDPISGHATLYWYRQILGQGPELLVQFQDESVVDDSQLPKDRFSAERLKGVDSTLKIQPAELGDSAMYLCAAWSTEAFFGQGTRLTVV.